Shown below are 29 T cell receptor beta chains from a single sample sequenced in a study of control samples from healthy donors and cancer patients. The table came from immunoSEQ multiplex PCR; TCRdb's copy has only in-frame clones and leaves some out. The sample yields around 110,000 clones, about 93% seen once. What was sequenced was blood. These receptors originate from a man in his thirties or forties in good health.

The V call is TRBV18, the J call TRBJ2-1, with D perhaps TRBD1 or TRBD2 (6 bases each). Per the germline V gene, CDR1 is KGHSH and CDR2 is LQKENI. The germline V and J ends were trimmed by 6 bases and 6 bases, with 15 bases remaining between them. This CDR3 is built from 14 residues. CDR3 amino acids: CASSSGEGVNEQFF. The CDR3 nucleotides read TGTGCCAGCTCTTCGGGAGAGGGGGTCAATGAGCAGTTCTTC.

V is TRBV2 and J is TRBJ2-3; D call uncertain. The length of the CDR3 is 11 residues. Germline loops: CDR1 SNHLY, CDR2 FYNNEI. Trimming cost V 2 bases and J 5 bases, with 2 bases left between them. CDR3 region: CASSEKDTQYF. CDR3 nucleotides: TGTGCCAGCAGTGAAAAAGATACGCAGTATTTT.

This clone was recorded once. The V call is TRBV10-3, the J call TRBJ2-1, with 8 bases aligning to TRBD2. The J segment lost 3 bases and the V segment lost 2 bases, leaving 3 bases of the junction unmatched. The germline CDR1 and CDR2 sequences are ENHRY and SYGVKD. The CDR3 loop spans 15 amino acids. The DNA for the CDR3 is TGTGCCATCAGTGAGGAGCGGGGGCGCTACAATGAGCAGTTCTTC. Translation: CAISEERGRYNEQFF.

This sequence joins TRBV7-3 and TRBJ1-6; unclear D gene. CDR3 length: 14 residues. Germline assignment: CDR1 SGHTA and CDR2 FQGTGA. The ends were cut back, 1 base at V and 8 bases at J, with 9 bases in the middle. As DNA, the CDR3 is TGTGCCAGCAGCTTAAGCTCTCCCCATTCACCCCTCCACTTT. This codes for CASSLSSPHSPLHF.

The chain joins TRBV5-6 to TRBJ2-2; D remains unclear. V was trimmed by 0 bases and J by 5 bases, leaving 11 bases between them. Germline V lookup: CDR1 SGHDT, CDR2 YYEEEE. There are 15 residues in the CDR3. Here the CDR3 reads CASSLGRARTGELFF. The CDR3 nucleotides are TGTGCCAGCAGCTTGGGACGGGCAAGGACCGGGGAGCTGTTTTTT.

The chain carries TRBV7-9 and TRBJ1-5; D gene uncertain. This CDR3 has 14 residues. Trimming cost V 0 bases and J 2 bases, with 5 bases left between them. The germline gives CDR1 SEHNR, CDR2 FQNEAQ (reference sequence). CDR3 residues: CASSLAGGNQPQHF. CDR3 coding DNA: TGTGCCAGCAGCTTAGCAGGTGGCAATCAGCCCCAGCATTTT.

This chain links TRBV24-1 with TRBJ2-7; D not resolved. Germline CDR1 is KGHDR and CDR2 is SFDVKD. This CDR3 contains 14 residues. V lost 2 bases, J lost 6 bases, and 13 bases lay in between. The CDR3 here is CATSDSVKGREQYV. The CDR3 DNA reads TGTGCCACCAGTGATTCCGTTAAAGGTCGCGAGCAGTACGTC.

A note on this clone: Other DNA variants within this sample encode the same CDR3. The V and J genes are TRBV9 and TRBJ1-3, with unresolved D. The CDR3 is made up of 13 amino acids. Trimming pared 7 bases from V and 1 base from J, leaving 9 bases between. The germline V gene has CDR1 SGDLS and CDR2 YYNGEE. The CDR3 nucleotides read TGTGCCAGCCGAGGGAGTTCTGGAAACACCATATATTTT. Its translation: CASRGSSGNTIYF.

This clone showed up just a few times. The chain employs TRBV9 and TRBJ1-6; D perhaps matches TRBD1 (6 bases). This CDR3 is built from 12 residues. Trimming shortened V by 0 bases and J by 16 bases, and 11 bases separated the two germline ends. Germline V lookup: CDR1 SGDLS, CDR2 YYNGEE. CDR3 residues: CASSVESGVLHF. In DNA, the CDR3 is TGTGCCAGCAGCGTAGAGTCAGGGGTTCTCCACTTT. Based on the CDR3 plus reference TRBV9 and TRBJ1-6, the full variable domain is DSGVTQTPKHLITATGQRVTLRCSPRSGDLSVYWYQQSLDQGLQFLIQYYNGEERAKGNILERFSAQQFPDLHSELNLSSLELGDSALYFCASSVESGVLHFGNGTRLTVT.

CDR3 in DNA: TGTGCCAGCAGTTTGGGACATCAAGAGACCCAGTACTTC. It encodes CASSLGHQETQYF. The chain links TRBV6-6 to TRBJ2-5, with TRBD1 as a possible D gene (6 bases). Trimming took off 4 bases at V and 2 bases at J, with 8 bases between the two ends. Germline loops: CDR1 MNHNY, CDR2 SVGAGI (reference sequence). CDR3 length equals 13 residues.

The V gene is TRBV3-1 (or the pseudogene TRBV3-2), the J gene TRBJ1-1; no firm D call. V was shortened by 3 bases and J by 2 bases, with 13 bases between the two germline ends. The CDR3 extends over 15 amino acids. CDR1 LGHDT and CDR2 YNNKEL come from the germline V gene (reference sequence). The CDR3 here is CASSHQRALNTEAFF. The CDR3 DNA reads as TGTGCCAGCAGCCATCAAAGGGCACTTAACACTGAAGCTTTCTTT.

The V and J genes are TRBV6-6 and TRBJ1-5; D may be TRBD1 (5 bases). CDR1 and CDR2 from the germline V gene are MNHNY and SVGAGI (reference sequence). V was clipped by 5 bases and J by 3 bases, with 11 bases between them. The length of the CDR3 is 14 residues. CDR3 sequence: CASSHQGYNQPQHF. The CDR3 coding sequence is TGTGCCAGCAGTCACCAGGGTTACAATCAGCCCCAGCATTTT.

This clone was seen once. The chain is built from TRBV15 and TRBJ2-7; D call uncertain. The CDR3 is made up of 12 amino acids. V was cut by 3 bases and J by 6 bases, with 9 bases left in between. Germline V CDR1 and CDR2: LNHNV, YYDKDF (reference sequence). The CDR3 is CATSSSPSEQYF. The CDR3 coding sequence is TGTGCCACCAGCAGTTCCCCGTCCGAGCAGTACTTC.

The V and J genes are TRBV9 and TRBJ2-3; 9 bases map to TRBD1. The CDR3 extends over 15 amino acids. V was clipped by 3 bases and J by 7 bases; unmatched bases: 9. CDR1 and CDR2 from the germline V gene are SGDLS and YYNGEE. The CDR3 reads CASSAWGDRENTQYF. The CDR3 nucleotides are TGTGCCAGCAGCGCATGGGGGGACAGGGAAAATACGCAGTATTTT.

As regards this clone: The junction departs from germline at one end; a sequencing error may be responsible. This chain connects TRBV5-1 to TRBJ1-1, with D possibly TRBD1 on 6 matching bases. The CDR3 sequence is 16 residues long. The germline V gene encodes CDR1 SGHRS and CDR2 YFSETQ. The CDR3 DNA reads TGCGCCAGCAGTTTGGGACAATTGGGTTGGGGCACTGAAGCTTTCTTT. This translates into CASSLGQLGWGTEAFF.

The chain has TRBV6-1 and TRBJ1-2; the D gene is possibly TRBD1 (6 bases). V was pared by 2 bases and J by 5 bases, with 9 bases between. Germline CDR1 reads MNHNS; CDR2 reads SASEGT. There are 13 residues in the CDR3. The CDR3 is CASSERGGYGYTF. The CDR3 nucleotides are TGTGCCAGCAGTGAAAGGGGGGGTTATGGCTACACCTTC.

The chain combines TRBV30 with TRBJ2-3; D not certain. V lost 7 bases and J lost 0, with 14 bases in between. This CDR3 is built from 14 residues. In germline, CDR1 is GTSNPN, CDR2 SVGIG (reference sequence). The CDR3 here is CASKAQTSTDTQYF. DNA for the CDR3: TGTGCCTCTAAGGCGCAGACTAGCACAGATACGCAGTATTTT.

V is TRBV7-2 and J is TRBJ2-6; D remains ambiguous. CDR3 length: 16 amino acids. V lost 4 bases to trimming and J lost 1 base, with 11 bases between them. Germline CDR1 and CDR2: SGHTA and FQGNSA. The CDR3 spells CASSSLSASGANVLTF. The CDR3 DNA reads as TGTGCCAGCAGCTCCCTATCGGCTTCTGGGGCCAACGTCCTGACTTTC. The whole variable domain, remainder taken from reference TRBV7-2 and TRBJ2-6, is GAGVSQSPSNKVTEKGKDVELRCDPISGHTALYWYRQSLGQGLEFLIYFQGNSAPDKSGLPSDRFSAERTGGSVSTLTIQRTQQEDSAVYLCASSSLSASGANVLTFGAGSRLTVL.

J is TRBJ1-4 and V is TRBV2, with D perhaps TRBD1 (5 bases). The germline V gene has CDR1 SNHLY and CDR2 FYNNEI. Trimming left V 1 base short and J 4 bases short, with 16 bases between. This CDR3 is built from 17 residues. The CDR3 reads CASSEEGSSSFNEKLFF. The CDR3 nucleotides are TGTGCCAGCAGTGAAGAGGGGAGCAGCTCCTTTAATGAAAAACTGTTTTTT.

This sequence joins TRBV9 and TRBJ2-7; 7 positions match TRBD1. The germline gives CDR1 SGDLS, CDR2 YYNGEE. V gave up 3 bases and J gave up 3 bases; unmatched junction bases: 15. The CDR3 is 17 residues long. The CDR3 is CASSATADRDSFYEQYF. CDR3 in DNA: TGTGCCAGCAGCGCGACTGCAGACCGGGACAGCTTCTACGAGCAGTACTTC.

The chain combines TRBV10-1 with TRBJ1-2; weak D call: TRBD1 (5 bases). Trimming removed 6 bases from V and 2 bases from J, with 16 bases in between. Per germline, CDR1 WNHNN and CDR2 SYGVQD (reference sequence). The CDR3 sequence is 15 residues long. The CDR3 region is CASSSQGTFNYGYTF. Written as DNA, the CDR3 is TGCGCCAGCAGCAGCCAGGGAACTTTCAACTATGGCTACACCTTC.

CDR3 DNA: TGTGCCAGCAGCCAAGGTCAGGGGACTGAAGCTTTCTTT. Translating it yields CASSQGQGTEAFF. V gene TRBV14 combines with J gene TRBJ1-1, with a tentative D call TRBD1 (6 bases). Deletions cut 1 base from V and 5 bases from J, with 8 bases between. Germline lookup yields CDR1 SGHDN and CDR2 FVKESK. This CDR3 contains 13 residues.

The chain carries TRBV7-3 and TRBJ2-7; the D gene is possibly TRBD1 (5 bases). The germline gives CDR1 SGHTA, CDR2 FQGTGA. V gave up 2 bases and J gave up 4 bases, with 9 bases separating them. This CDR3 is 13 amino acids long. The CDR3 sequence is CASSLGRQYEQYF. The CDR3 DNA reads as TGTGCCAGCAGCTTAGGGCGACAGTACGAGCAGTACTTC. Filled out from reference TRBV7-3 and TRBJ2-7, the complete variable domain reads GAGVSQTPSNKVTEKGKYVELRCDPISGHTALYWYRQSLGQGPEFLIYFQGTGAADDSGLPNDRFFAVRPEGSVSTLKIQRTERGDSAVYLCASSLGRQYEQYFGPGTRLTVT.

The chain links TRBV10-3 to TRBJ2-5; D remains unclear. V was cut by 1 base and J by 5 bases, with 2 bases left in between. Germline assignment: CDR1 ENHRY and CDR2 SYGVKD. This CDR3 contains 11 residues. CDR3 coding DNA: TGTGCCATCAGTGAGTTCGAGACCCAGTACTTC. This encodes CAISEFETQYF.

The rearrangement uses TRBV27 and TRBJ2-1; unclear D gene. The CDR3 length is 12 residues. Germline loops: CDR1 MNHEY, CDR2 SMNVEV (reference sequence). V lost 0 bases and J lost 6, with 3 bases in between. The CDR3 region has the DNA TGTGCCAGCAGTTTATCGGGCAATGAGCAGTTCTTC. The encoded protein is CASSLSGNEQFF.

The CDR3 bases are TGTGCCTGGAGTCTGGCCAGGGGACCCTATGGCTACACCTTC. Translation gives CAWSLARGPYGYTF. The chain couples TRBV30 to TRBJ1-2; tentatively, D is TRBD1 (6 bases). The CDR3 totals 14 residues. V shed 2 bases and J shed 4 bases, with 14 bases lying between them. Germline V gene data show CDR1 as GTSNPN and CDR2 as SVGIG (reference sequence). Supplemented by reference TRBV30 and TRBJ1-2, the full variable domain reads SQTIHQWPATLVQPVGSPLSLECTVEGTSNPNLYWYRQAAGRGLQLLFYSVGIGQISSEVPQNLSASRPQDRQFILSSKKLLLSDSGFYLCAWSLARGPYGYTFGSGTRLTVV.

This rearrangement joins TRBV15 to TRBJ1-1, with 7 bases lining up with TRBD1. The trim removed 0 bases at V and 0 bases at J, leaving 4 bases unmatched. This CDR3 spans 16 amino acids. Germline V gene lookup returns CDR1 LNHNV and CDR2 YYDKDF (reference sequence). CDR3 sequence reads: CATSRDTGEMNTEAFF. Written as DNA, the CDR3 is TGTGCCACCAGCAGAGATACAGGGGAAATGAACACTGAAGCTTTCTTT.

V gene TRBV7-6 combines with J gene TRBJ2-3; tentatively, D is TRBD2 (6 bases). The CDR3 spans 16 residues. Germline V gene lookup returns CDR1 SGHVS and CDR2 FNYEAQ. Trimming left V 1 base short and J 1 base short, with 12 bases between. DNA of the CDR3: TGTGCCAGCAGCTTAGGTGGCGGGGAGGGCACAGATACGCAGTATTTT. It yields the protein CASSLGGGEGTDTQYF.

A word on this clone: Other DNA sequences in the same sample also yield this CDR3. The rearrangement uses TRBV2 and TRBJ2-2, with 7 bases identical to TRBD2. Looked up from germline, CDR1 is SNHLY and CDR2 is FYNNEI. Losses at the gene ends were 8 bases for V and 7 bases for J; bases not matched to a gene: 19. The length of the CDR3 is 17 residues. The CDR3 is CASRTGRGGTVGGELFF. The CDR3 DNA sequence: TGTGCCAGCCGGACGGGGAGGGGTGGGACTGTAGGCGGGGAGCTGTTTTTT.